This TCR beta chain was documented in a study of blood T cell repertoires in COVID-19. Overall study: Samples of COVID-19 (acute and convalescent) were obtained from the United States, Italy and Spain. PBMCs, B-cell-depleted T cells, or T cells provided the cDNA or gDNA that made up the material.

Some clones are missing from TCRdb's copy, which holds only in-frame ones; the method was immunoSEQ multiplex PCR. The sample includes fewer than 80,000 clones, under 85% of them seen just once. This clone was counted a few times. The germline CDR1 and CDR2 sequences are KGHDR and SFDVKD. Trimming removed 5 bases at V and 7 bases at J, with 7 bases between. The length of the CDR3 is 11 residues. This clonotype was obtained from an elderly woman with acute or convalescent COVID-19. Sequenced material: peripheral blood. The V gene is TRBV24-1, the J gene TRBJ1-1, with unresolved D. The CDR3 is CATSVRGEAFF. In DNA form, the CDR3 reads TGTGCCACCAGTGTCCGGGGTGAAGCTTTCTTT.